This TCR beta chain is from a study of blood T cells in healthy people across ages. Overall study findings and caveats: Significant beta diversity loss was already apparent by age approximately 38, declining roughly linearly. Naive T cell percentage by flow cytometry tracked strongly with beta diversity.

A sample-barcoded 5' primer and a J-beta primer mix were used in a second PCR of roughly 6 to 11 cycles. Each cDNA molecule carried a tag from a template-switch adaptor that contained 12 random nucleotides. TCRdb analysed the 5' RACE reads with MiXCR anew, one entry per CDR3 protein. Of 600,000 or so distinct CDR3 sequences listed, 25% to 30% are singletons. The V gene's germline CDR1 is MNHEY and CDR2 SVGEGT. This CDR3 comprises 13 residues. With 5 bases removed from V and 4 bases from J, the gap between germline ends came to 12 bases. This clonotype was detected ten times or more. Its specificity is not known.

This TCR was recovered from a woman older than 75 in good health. This rearrangement joins TRBV6-2 or TRBV6-3 to TRBJ2-7; perhaps TRBD2 as D (6 bases). The sample consisted of blood. The CDR3 region is CASSNGGFYEQYF. CDR3 DNA sequence: TGTGCCAGCAGTAACGGGGGTTTTTACGAGCAGTACTTC.